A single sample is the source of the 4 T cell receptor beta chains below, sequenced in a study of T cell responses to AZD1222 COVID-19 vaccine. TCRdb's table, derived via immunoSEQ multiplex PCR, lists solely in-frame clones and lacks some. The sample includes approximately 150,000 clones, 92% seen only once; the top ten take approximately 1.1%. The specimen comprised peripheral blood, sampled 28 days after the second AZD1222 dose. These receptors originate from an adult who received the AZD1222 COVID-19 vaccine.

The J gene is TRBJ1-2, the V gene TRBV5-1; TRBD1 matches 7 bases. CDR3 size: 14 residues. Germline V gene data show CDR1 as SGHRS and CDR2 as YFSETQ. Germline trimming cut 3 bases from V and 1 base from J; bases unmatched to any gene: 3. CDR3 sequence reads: CASSWDRSNYGYTF. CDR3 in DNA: TGCGCCAGCAGCTGGGACAGAAGTAACTATGGCTACACCTTC.

CDR3 region: CASSPSPGGLPEAFF. The CDR3 DNA follows: TGTGCCAGCAGCCCTAGTCCTGGGGGCCTTCCTGAAGCTTTCTTT. This chain connects TRBV7-3 to TRBJ1-1; weak D call: TRBD1 (6 bases). Germline loops: CDR1 SGHTA, CDR2 FQGTGA. CDR3 length: 15 residues. V lost 5 bases, J lost 6 bases, and 19 bases lay in between.

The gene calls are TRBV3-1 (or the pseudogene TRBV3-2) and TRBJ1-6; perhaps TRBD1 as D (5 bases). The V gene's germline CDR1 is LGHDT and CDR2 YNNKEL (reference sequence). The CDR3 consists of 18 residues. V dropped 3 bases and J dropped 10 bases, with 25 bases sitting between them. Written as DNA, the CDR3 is TGTGCCAGCAGCCATCAGGGTCTTTTAGGTAACTTAGCCTCACCCCTCCACTTT. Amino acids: CASSHQGLLGNLASPLHF.

The CDR3 nucleotides are TGCAGTGCTGGTGGGCTTGACGGGGGAATAAACTACGAGCAGTACTTC. The encoded protein is CSAGGLDGGINYEQYF. The chain recombines TRBV20-1 with TRBJ2-7; possible D gene TRBD2, 6 bases. V dropped 5 bases and J dropped 3 bases, with 23 bases sitting between them. CDR1 DFQATT and CDR2 SNEGSKA come from the germline V gene (reference sequence). CDR3 length: 16 residues.